Below are 11 T cell receptor beta chains sequenced from a single sample in a study of blood T cell repertoires in COVID-19. The table came from immunoSEQ multiplex PCR; TCRdb's copy has only in-frame clones and leaves some out. The table lists about 180,000 clones, around 85% of them singletons. Input material: peripheral blood. Source of these receptors: a man aged 45-65 years with active or convalescent COVID-19.

V and J are TRBV24-1 and TRBJ1-5; a weak D match, TRBD1 (5 bases). CDR3 length: 12 amino acids. Germline V gives CDR1 KGHDR, CDR2 SFDVKD. Trimming removed 10 bases from V and 6 bases from J, with 12 bases in between. The CDR3 nucleotides are TGTGCCACAGCCAGGGTGGGTCAGCCCCAGCATTTT. Its translation is CATARVGQPQHF.

The chain joins TRBV19 to TRBJ2-7, with 12 bases matching TRBD1. The junction had 10 bases not matched to a gene; V was cut back by 3 bases and J by 4 bases. This CDR3 is 17 amino acids long. Germline CDR1 and CDR2: LNHDA and SQIVND (reference sequence). CDR3 protein: CASSILPGQGARYEQYF. In nucleotides, the CDR3 is TGTGCCAGTAGTATTCTTCCGGGACAGGGGGCACGTTACGAGCAGTACTTC.

V is TRBV27 and J is TRBJ1-5; 9 nucleotides agree with TRBD1. Germline values: CDR1 MNHEY, CDR2 SMNVEV (reference sequence). V was clipped by 0 bases and J by 1 base; unmatched bases: 1. The CDR3 contains 16 residues. The CDR3 loop reads CASSLSGQGSNQPQHF. For the CDR3, the DNA is TGTGCCAGCAGTTTATCGGGACAGGGAAGCAATCAGCCCCAGCATTTT.

The V and J genes are TRBV5-1 and TRBJ2-5, with 7 positions matching TRBD2. CDR3 length equals 13 residues. The V gene end was trimmed by 5 bases and the J gene end by 2 bases; junction bases not matched to a gene: 3. Germline V lookup: CDR1 SGHRS, CDR2 YFSETQ. The CDR3 bases are TGCGCCAGCAGGCGGGACTATCAAGAGACCCAGTACTTC. This codes for CASRRDYQETQYF. The full variable domain, with the rest looked up from reference TRBV5-1 and TRBJ2-5, is KAGVTQTPRYLIKTRGQQVTLSCSPISGHRSVSWYQQTPGQGLQFLFEYFSETQRNKGNFPGRFSGRQFSNSRSEMNVSTLELGDSALYLCASRRDYQETQYFGPGTRLLVL.

This chain connects TRBV14 to TRBJ1-2; 7 bases match TRBD1. J gave up 4 bases and V 4 bases, and 3 bases lay outside the gene matches. CDR3 length: 13 residues. Germline V gene lookup returns CDR1 SGHDN and CDR2 FVKESK. The CDR3 DNA reads TGTGCCAGCAGCCCGGGACAGAGCTATGGCTACACCTTC. Translating it yields CASSPGQSYGYTF.

The chain carries TRBV5-6 and TRBJ1-6, with a tentative D call TRBD1 (6 bases). V lost 6 bases, J lost 8 bases, and 12 bases lay in between. From germline, CDR1 is SGHDT and CDR2 YYEEEE. The CDR3 sequence is 13 residues long. The CDR3 DNA reads TGTGCCAGCACCATCGGACAGTATTCACCCCTCCACTTT. Protein product: CASTIGQYSPLHF.

The CDR3: CSVEDGLAGANVLTF. CDR3 nucleotides: TGCAGCGTTGAAGACGGACTGGCGGGGGCCAACGTCCTGACTTTC. The chain employs TRBV29-1 and TRBJ2-6; maybe TRBD2 (5 bases). Germline-derived CDR1 and CDR2 are SQVTM and ANQGSEA. The CDR3 is 15 residues long. Trimming removed 0 bases from V and 4 bases from J, with 10 bases in between.

The chain couples TRBV30 to TRBJ2-1; 12 bases line up with TRBD2. V was pared by 2 bases and J by 7 bases, with 9 bases of the junction left unmatched. Germline CDR1 and CDR2: GTSNPN and SVGIG (reference sequence). This CDR3 comprises 16 residues. The DNA of the CDR3 is TGTGCCTGGAGTAGGGGACTAGCGGGCGGCTTTAATGAGCAGTTCTTC. It yields the protein CAWSRGLAGGFNEQFF.

The chain carries TRBV2 and TRBJ1-4; maybe TRBD1 (6 bases). Germline CDR1 SNHLY, CDR2 FYNNEI. Trimming removed 5 bases from V and 8 bases from J, with 9 bases in between. The CDR3 has 12 amino acids. CDR3 nucleotide sequence: TGTGCCAGCAGTTATGGACAGGAAAAACTGTTTTTT. Its protein product is CASSYGQEKLFF.

The V and J genes are TRBV24-1 and TRBJ2-3; the D gene is possibly TRBD1 (6 bases). CDR1 KGHDR and CDR2 SFDVKD come from the germline V gene. The germline V and J ends were trimmed by 4 bases and 6 bases, with 13 bases remaining between them. The CDR3 spans 14 residues. This CDR3 is CATSETTGPDTQYF. The DNA for the CDR3 is TGTGCCACCAGTGAGACGACAGGTCCCGATACGCAGTATTTT.

The CDR3 spells CASSLGGLAGGDTKFF. CDR3 in DNA: TGTGCCAGCAGCTTAGGGGGACTAGCGGGAGGGGATACCAAGTTCTTC. The chain combines TRBV7-2 with TRBJ2-1; 16 positions match TRBD2. V dropped 1 base and J dropped 14; count of bases not matched to a gene: 8. Germline loops: CDR1 SGHTA, CDR2 FQGNSA. The CDR3 has 16 amino acids.